The T cell receptor beta chain described here comes from a study of post-analysis software for immune sequencing data. Study details: The courses of disease that were included comprised relapsing-remitting, secondary progressive and progressive-relapsing multiple sclerosis.

Incorporated into the TCR beta cDNA libraries were unique molecular identifiers, which served to reduce PCR and sequencing biases. The T cell input of about 1 to 10 million gave roughly 0.5 million cDNA molecules. TCRdb reprocessed the PCR reads via MiXCR and lists one record per CDR3 protein. The table has roughly 800,000 distinct CDR3 sequences, 53% seen once. The V and J ends lost 7 bases and 10 bases respectively, with 14 bases between them. In germline, CDR1 is ENHRY, CDR2 SYGVKD. CDR3 length equals 12 residues. Study observations and caveats: Versus controls, multiple sclerosis patients showed significantly lower diversity (normalized Chao1). About 5 TRBV segments occurring more often in patients than controls included TRBV5-6, TRBV5-1 and TRBV20-1.

With regard to this clonotype: The antigen is unknown.

The sequence was obtained from a girl aged 10 to 17 with multiple sclerosis. The chain recombines TRBV10-3 with TRBJ2-1; D is unresolved. The sequenced sample was blood. The CDR3 region is CAITGSSGEQFF. The CDR3 DNA is TGTGCCATCACTGGGTCCTCGGGCGAGCAGTTCTTC.